The rows below give T cell receptor beta chains drawn from one sample of a study of cytomegalovirus exposure and HLA in healthy donors. The table came from immunoSEQ multiplex PCR; TCRdb's copy has only in-frame clones and leaves some out. The sample table includes tens of thousands of clones. Source material: PBMCs. These receptors were obtained from a woman in her forties in good health and CMV-seronegative. CDR3s include the opening cysteine and the closing phenylalanine or tryptophan. Fields, in order: V gene, J gene, CDR3 protein.

V gene: TRBV9
J gene: TRBJ1-2
CDR3 protein: CASSVHHLQGDYGYTF

V gene: TRBV6-1
J gene: TRBJ1-6
CDR3 protein: CASTEEVPFINLHF

V gene: TRBV2
J gene: TRBJ2-1
CDR3 protein: CASKGTSGIHEQFF

V gene: TRBV2
J gene: TRBJ1-5
CDR3 protein: CASSVDQGLNQPQHF

V gene: TRBV4-3
J gene: TRBJ1-6
CDR3 protein: CASSQVAGSSPLHF

V gene: TRBV2
J gene: TRBJ2-5
CDR3 protein: CASSEATSGATETQYF

V gene: TRBV5-1
J gene: TRBJ2-7
CDR3 protein: CASSLEGEQYF

V gene: TRBV7-2
J gene: TRBJ2-7
CDR3 protein: CASSLGSTGVRSYEQYF

V gene: TRBV19
J gene: TRBJ2-2
CDR3 protein: CASSPLKDSLTPDTGELFF

V gene: TRBV5-6
J gene: TRBJ1-1
CDR3 protein: CASRLQGNTEAFF

V gene: TRBV18
J gene: TRBJ1-1
CDR3 protein: CASSPRTDENTEAFF

V gene: TRBV4-3
J gene: TRBJ2-1
CDR3 protein: CASSPISPGLAHNEQFF

V gene: TRBV5-1
J gene: TRBJ2-7
CDR3 protein: CASSVSGSYEQYF

V gene: TRBV4-2
J gene: TRBJ1-4
CDR3 protein: CASSQATDGDEKLFF

V gene: TRBV7-8
J gene: TRBJ2-7
CDR3 protein: CASSLWTETYEQYF

V gene: TRBV5-1
J gene: TRBJ1-5
CDR3 protein: CASSLGGQGAHSNQPQHF

V gene: TRBV10-3
J gene: TRBJ2-2
CDR3 protein: CAIDSGRDTGELFF

V gene: TRBV10-3
J gene: TRBJ2-5
CDR3 protein: CAIKGSGGAAETQYF

V gene: TRBV7-2
J gene: TRBJ1-4
CDR3 protein: CASSSTWTGDEKLFF

V gene: TRBV6-5
J gene: TRBJ1-2
CDR3 protein: CASSNRGLGYGYTF

V gene: TRBV4-1
J gene: TRBJ2-7
CDR3 protein: CASSLEQALFYEQYF

V gene: TRBV5-1
J gene: TRBJ1-5
CDR3 protein: CASSHREMDQPQHF

V gene: TRBV7-9
J gene: TRBJ1-2
CDR3 protein: CASSPDRGHGYTF

V gene: TRBV28
J gene: TRBJ2-7
CDR3 protein: CASSLGGSGTYEQYF

V gene: TRBV6-1
J gene: TRBJ1-1
CDR3 protein: CASSEGTGGTEAFF

V gene: TRBV28
J gene: TRBJ2-7
CDR3 protein: CASTLATGGIYEQYF

V gene: TRBV18
J gene: TRBJ1-1
CDR3 protein: CASTTAMNTEAFF

V gene: TRBV6-5
J gene: TRBJ2-7
CDR3 protein: CASSYSEVSAYEQYF

V gene: TRBV6-1
J gene: TRBJ1-1
CDR3 protein: CASSLLTGNTEAFF

V gene: TRBV14
J gene: TRBJ2-7
CDR3 protein: CASSLMLGSEQYF

V gene: TRBV5-4
J gene: TRBJ1-5
CDR3 protein: CASSLDGGNQPQHF

V gene: TRBV28
J gene: TRBJ2-7
CDR3 protein: CASSGQGGSYEQYF

V gene: TRBV5-1
J gene: TRBJ2-5
CDR3 protein: CASSLSGERQETQYF

V gene: TRBV28
J gene: TRBJ2-3
CDR3 protein: CASSFGGPSDTQYF

V gene: TRBV28
J gene: TRBJ2-7
CDR3 protein: CASSWASVAYEQYF

V gene: TRBV4-2
J gene: TRBJ1-4
CDR3 protein: CASSHLTGQPNEKLFF

V gene: TRBV19
J gene: TRBJ2-4
CDR3 protein: CASSTPLRQGTNIQYF

V gene: TRBV27
J gene: TRBJ2-7
CDR3 protein: CASSLTRSGLADYEQYF

V gene: TRBV5-1
J gene: TRBJ2-6
CDR3 protein: CASSWTQGSGANVLTF

V gene: TRBV7-3
J gene: TRBJ2-1
CDR3 protein: CASSYDLPGGGNNEQFF

V gene: TRBV18
J gene: TRBJ2-7
CDR3 protein: CASSPTADSEQYF

V gene: TRBV13
J gene: TRBJ2-3
CDR3 protein: CASSSGLAENTDTQYF

V gene: TRBV27
J gene: TRBJ1-4
CDR3 protein: CASSLSRAREKLFF

V gene: TRBV18
J gene: TRBJ1-6
CDR3 protein: CASSGNTGGDSPLHF

V gene: TRBV7-2
J gene: TRBJ2-5
CDR3 protein: CASSLFAGEGETQYF

V gene: TRBV6-6
J gene: TRBJ1-1
CDR3 protein: CASSWGQGNTEAFF